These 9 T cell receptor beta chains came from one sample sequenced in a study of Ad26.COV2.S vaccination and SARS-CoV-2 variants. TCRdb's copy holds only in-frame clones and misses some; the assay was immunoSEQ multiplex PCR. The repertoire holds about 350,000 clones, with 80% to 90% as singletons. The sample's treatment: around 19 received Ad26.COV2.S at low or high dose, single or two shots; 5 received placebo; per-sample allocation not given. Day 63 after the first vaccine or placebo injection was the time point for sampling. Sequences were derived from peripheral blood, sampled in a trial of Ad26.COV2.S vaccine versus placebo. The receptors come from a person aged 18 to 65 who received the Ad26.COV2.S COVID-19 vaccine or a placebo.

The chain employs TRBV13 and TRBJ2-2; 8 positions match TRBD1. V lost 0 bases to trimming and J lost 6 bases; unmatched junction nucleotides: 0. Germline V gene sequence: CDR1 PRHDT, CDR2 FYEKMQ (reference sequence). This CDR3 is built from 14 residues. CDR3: CASSLGDRAGELFF. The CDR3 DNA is TGTGCCAGCAGCTTAGGGGACAGGGCCGGGGAGCTGTTTTTT.

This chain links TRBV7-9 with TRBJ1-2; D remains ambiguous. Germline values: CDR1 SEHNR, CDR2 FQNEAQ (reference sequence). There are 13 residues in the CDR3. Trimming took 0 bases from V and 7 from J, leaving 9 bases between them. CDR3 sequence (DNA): TGTGCCAGCAGCTTAGCCCGGGGAACTGGCTACACCTTC. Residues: CASSLARGTGYTF.

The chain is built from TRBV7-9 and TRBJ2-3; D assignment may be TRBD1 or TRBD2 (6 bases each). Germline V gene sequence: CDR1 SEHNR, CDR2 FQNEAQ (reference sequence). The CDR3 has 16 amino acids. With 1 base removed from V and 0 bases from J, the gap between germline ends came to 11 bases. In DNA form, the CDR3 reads TGTGCCAGCAGCTTAGGAGGGGGGTATAGCACAGATACGCAGTATTTT. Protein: CASSLGGGYSTDTQYF.

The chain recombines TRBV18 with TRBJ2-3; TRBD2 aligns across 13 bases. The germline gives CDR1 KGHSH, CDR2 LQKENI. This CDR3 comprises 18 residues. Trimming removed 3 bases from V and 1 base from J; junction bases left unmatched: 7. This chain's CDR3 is CASSPQTSGGFGTDTQYF. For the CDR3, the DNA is TGTGCCAGCTCACCCCAGACTAGCGGGGGGTTTGGCACAGATACGCAGTATTTT.

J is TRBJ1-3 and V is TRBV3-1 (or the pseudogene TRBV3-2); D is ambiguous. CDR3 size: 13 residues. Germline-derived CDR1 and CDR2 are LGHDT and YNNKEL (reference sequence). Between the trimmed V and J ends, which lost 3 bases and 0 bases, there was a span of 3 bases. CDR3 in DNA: TGTGCCAGCAGCCACCCCTCTGGAAACACCATATATTTT. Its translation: CASSHPSGNTIYF.

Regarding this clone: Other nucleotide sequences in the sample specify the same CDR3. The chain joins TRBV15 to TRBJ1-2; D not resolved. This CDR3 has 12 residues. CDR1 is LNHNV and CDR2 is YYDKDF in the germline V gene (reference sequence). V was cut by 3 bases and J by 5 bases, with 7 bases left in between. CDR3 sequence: CATSSWGYGYTF. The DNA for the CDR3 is TGTGCCACCAGCAGTTGGGGATATGGCTACACCTTC.

DNA for the CDR3: TGTGCCAGCAGCGTAGATCCGAACGGCAATCAGCCCCAGCATTTT. Amino acid sequence: CASSVDPNGNQPQHF. V and J are TRBV9 and TRBJ1-5; D gene uncertain. Germline CDR1 is SGDLS and CDR2 is YYNGEE. The CDR3 runs 15 residues. Between the trimmed V and J ends, which lost 0 bases and 2 bases, there was a span of 9 bases.

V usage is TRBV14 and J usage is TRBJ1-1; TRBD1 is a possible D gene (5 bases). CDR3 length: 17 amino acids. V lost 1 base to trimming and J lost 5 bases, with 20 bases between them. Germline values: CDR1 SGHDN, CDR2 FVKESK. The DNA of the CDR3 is TGTGCCAGCAGCCAAGCCTATGGACGGACCGAGGGGACTGAAGCTTTCTTT. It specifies CASSQAYGRTEGTEAFF.

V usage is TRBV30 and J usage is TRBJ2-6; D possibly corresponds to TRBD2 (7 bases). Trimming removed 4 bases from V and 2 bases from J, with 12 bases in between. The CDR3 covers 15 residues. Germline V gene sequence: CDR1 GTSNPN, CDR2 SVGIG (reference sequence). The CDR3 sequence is CAWTLGGAGANVLTF. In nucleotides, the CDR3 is TGTGCCTGGACCCTAGGGGGGGCTGGGGCCAACGTCCTGACTTTC.